The following is a TCR beta chain sequence with its context. Only in-frame clones appear in the TCRdb table, and some are missing; sequencing was by immunoSEQ multiplex PCR. The repertoire consists of about 65,000 clones, with 86% occurring once and the leading ten covering around a tenth. V was cut by 5 bases and J by 4 bases, with 11 bases left in between. This CDR3 is built from 13 residues. Germline V gene lookup returns CDR1 SGHAT and CDR2 FQNNGV. The record originates from a study of glioma-infiltrating T cells after dendritic cell vaccination. Study at large: Treatment, given 2003 to 2012, was autologous tumor lysate-pulsed dendritic cell vaccination.

Time point: after dendritic cell vaccination, including at tumor progression/relapse. V usage is TRBV11-2 and J usage is TRBJ1-1; no clear D gene. The source material was blood, sampled after dendritic cell vaccination. The TCR sequence derives from a human donor with glioblastoma. CDR3 bases: TGTGCCAGCAGCCCCGGAGGCATCACTGAAGCTTTCTTT. Translation gives CASSPGGITEAFF.